This passage covers 31 T cell receptor beta chains from one sample sequenced in a study of shared clonotypes between healthy human individuals. The protocol was immunoSEQ multiplex PCR, while the TCRdb copy is restricted to in-frame clones and leaves out a portion. The table lists about 1,800,000 clones, approximately 94% of them singletons. Cells designated naive CD8 were CD45RO-negative and were positively selected for CCR7, with terminally differentiated effector memory CD45RA+ cells excluded. Input material: naive CD8+ T cells sorted from blood. The receptors come from a man aged 18 to 29 in good health.

Concerning this clone: Other DNA sequences in the sample encode the same CDR3. The CDR3 is CASSSNSGNTIYF. The CDR3 coding sequence is TGTGCCAGCAGTTCCAACTCTGGAAACACCATATATTTT. The J gene is TRBJ1-3, the V gene TRBV6-5, with unresolved D. This CDR3 comprises 13 residues. Looked up from germline, CDR1 is MNHEY and CDR2 is SVGAGI. V lost 4 bases, J lost 0 bases, and 4 bases lay in between.

To note about this clone: Sequence at one end of the junction differs from germline and may be a read error. The rearrangement uses TRBV7-3 and TRBJ2-3; D unclear. There are 8 residues in the CDR3. The germline V gene encodes CDR1 SGHTA and CDR2 FQGTGA. This CDR3 is CASSSQVF. CDR3 nucleotide sequence: TGTGCCAGCAGCTCCCAAGTATTT.

The rearrangement uses TRBV4-3 and TRBJ2-7; 8 nucleotides agree with TRBD1. With 4 bases clipped from V and 2 bases from J, the junction kept 1 base outside the gene matches. Germline V gene lookup returns CDR1 LGHNA and CDR2 YSLEER. The CDR3 runs 13 residues. In nucleotides, the CDR3 is TGCGCCAGCAGCCCGGACAGGGCCTACGAGCAGTACTTC. It translates to CASSPDRAYEQYF.

The CDR3 sequence: CASSLVYGQASYEQYF. DNA of the CDR3: TGTGCCAGCAGCTTAGTTTACGGACAGGCCTCCTACGAGCAGTACTTC. The V and J genes are TRBV7-9 and TRBJ2-7, with 7 bases fitting TRBD1. The ends lost 1 base at V and 0 bases at J; junction bases unmatched: 6. CDR3 length equals 16 residues. Germline loops: CDR1 SEHNR, CDR2 FQNEAQ (reference sequence).

V is TRBV5-4 and J is TRBJ2-7; 10 bases are shared with TRBD2. The CDR3 loop spans 15 amino acids. The V gene end was trimmed by 4 bases and the J gene end by 3 bases; junction bases not matched to a gene: 7. Germline values: CDR1 SGHNT, CDR2 YYREEE (reference sequence). CDR3 in amino acids: CASSGGTSAYYEQYF. The CDR3 DNA sequence: TGTGCCAGCAGCGGAGGGACTAGCGCTTACTACGAGCAGTACTTC. The entire variable domain, with the rest obtained from reference TRBV5-4 and TRBJ2-7, is as follows: ETGVTQSPTHLIKTRGQQVTLRCSSQSGHNTVSWYQQALGQGPQFIFQYYREEENGRGNFPPRFSGLQFPNYSSELNVNALELDDSALYLCASSGGTSAYYEQYFGPGTRLTVT.

J is TRBJ1-6 and V is TRBV4-3, with 7 bases identical to TRBD1. Germline lookup yields CDR1 LGHNA and CDR2 YSLEER. CDR3 length: 16 residues. Unmatched junction bases numbered 7, after V lost 0 bases and J lost 8 bases. CDR3 sequence (DNA): TGCGCCAGCAGCCAAGACTCACAGGGGAGGGATTCACCCCTCCACTTT. Protein: CASSQDSQGRDSPLHF.

The table lists this clone with a few counts. The genes are TRBV11-3 and TRBJ1-6; D is perhaps TRBD1 (5 bases). The ends were cut back, 3 bases at V and 10 bases at J, with 10 bases in the middle. Germline V CDR1 and CDR2: SGHNT, YENEEA. The CDR3 runs 13 residues. CDR3 region: CASSFDSQSPLHF. The CDR3 coding sequence is TGTGCCAGCAGCTTCGACAGTCAATCACCCCTCCACTTT.

This clone was recorded once. The CDR3 protein is CASRVLQYQETQYF. CDR3 coding DNA: TGTGCCAGCAGGGTTCTACAGTACCAAGAGACCCAGTACTTC. This chain links TRBV2 with TRBJ2-5; D is unresolved. The CDR3 has 14 residues. V lost 6 bases and J 0 bases, leaving 11 bases between the germline ends. The germline V gene has CDR1 SNHLY and CDR2 FYNNEI.

The chain has TRBV30 and TRBJ2-3; the match to TRBD2 covers 9 bases. The V gene end was trimmed by 1 base and the J gene end by 5 bases; junction bases not matched to a gene: 10. CDR3 length: 16 amino acids. CDR1 and CDR2 (germline): GTSNPN, SVGIG (reference sequence). For the CDR3, the DNA is TGTGCCTGGAGTGGGGGAGTAGCGGGAGCACAAGATACGCAGTATTTT. It codes for CAWSGGVAGAQDTQYF. The whole variable domain, remainder taken from reference TRBV30 and TRBJ2-3, is SQTIHQWPATLVQPVGSPLSLECTVEGTSNPNLYWYRQAAGRGLQLLFYSVGIGQISSEVPQNLSASRPQDRQFILSSKKLLLSDSGFYLCAWSGGVAGAQDTQYFGPGTRLTVL.

This clone was detected only once. V gene TRBV7-3 combines with J gene TRBJ2-5; D gene unclear. V was trimmed by 2 bases and J by 3 bases, leaving 7 bases between them. Per germline, CDR1 SGHTA and CDR2 FQGTGA. CDR3 length: 13 residues. Written as DNA, the CDR3 is TGTGCCAGCAGCTTAGGGCTAGAAGAGACCCAGTACTTC. It translates to CASSLGLEETQYF. Using reference TRBV7-3 and TRBJ2-5 for the parts outside the CDR3, the full variable domain is GAGVSQTPSNKVTEKGKYVELRCDPISGHTALYWYRQSLGQGPEFLIYFQGTGAADDSGLPNDRFFAVRPEGSVSTLKIQRTERGDSAVYLCASSLGLEETQYFGPGTRLLVL.

This CDR3 is CSLWTGGTEAFF. The CDR3 bases are TGCAGCCTGTGGACGGGTGGGACTGAAGCTTTCTTT. The chain couples TRBV29-1 to TRBJ1-1; D is unclear. V was shortened by 8 bases and J by 5 bases, with 15 bases between the two germline ends. Germline V gene data show CDR1 as SQVTM and CDR2 as ANQGSEA. CDR3 size: 12 residues.

The chain joins TRBV11-2 to TRBJ2-7; possible D gene TRBD1, 6 bases. V was pared by 2 bases and J by 2 bases, with 10 bases between. The germline V gene encodes CDR1 SGHAT and CDR2 FQNNGV. The CDR3 consists of 14 residues. This CDR3 reads CASSLTGPPYEQYF. CDR3 nucleotides: TGTGCCAGCAGCTTAACAGGGCCCCCCTACGAGCAGTACTTC.

The chain employs TRBV27 and TRBJ2-5; TRBD2 matches 8 bases. J gave up 2 bases and V 3 bases, and 5 bases lay outside the gene matches. Germline V lookup: CDR1 MNHEY, CDR2 SMNVEV (reference sequence). This CDR3 has 15 amino acids. CDR3 in DNA: TGTGCCAGCAGTTTTTCCCCGGGGGGGCAAGAGACCCAGTACTTC. Protein product: CASSFSPGGQETQYF.

The table lists this clone with a count of one. V gene TRBV13 combines with J gene TRBJ1-4; tentatively, D is TRBD1 (6 bases). Trimming pared 5 bases from V and 10 bases from J, leaving 8 bases between. The CDR3 totals 11 residues. Germline V gene lookup returns CDR1 PRHDT and CDR2 FYEKMQ (reference sequence). The CDR3 bases are TGTGCCAGCAGCCGAGGGGGAAAACTGTTTTTT. Protein product: CASSRGGKLFF.

V and J are TRBV7-2 and TRBJ2-1; a possible D gene is TRBD2 (7 bases). Germline assignment: CDR1 SGHTA and CDR2 FQGNSA. V shed 0 bases and J shed 4 bases, with 16 bases lying between them. This CDR3 has 17 amino acids. CDR3 protein: CASSLALGGVTYNEQFF. The CDR3 DNA reads TGTGCCAGCAGCTTAGCTTTAGGGGGGGTAACGTACAATGAGCAGTTCTTC.

This chain joins TRBV4-1 and TRBJ1-1, with a possible D match to TRBD1 (5 bases). The germline V gene encodes CDR1 MGHRA and CDR2 YSYEKL. There are 15 residues in the CDR3. The V end lost 5 bases, the J end lost 0 bases, and 13 bases lay between the germline ends. CDR3 sequence (DNA): TGCGCCAGCAGCTTCGACGGGGCCATGAACACTGAAGCTTTCTTT. Translation gives CASSFDGAMNTEAFF.

CDR3 nucleotide sequence: TGTGCCAGCCATTCCTTGAAAGCGGGAGAGACCCAGTACTTC. It specifies CASHSLKAGETQYF. The chain carries TRBV25-1 and TRBJ2-5; D may be TRBD2 (6 bases). The CDR3 has 14 amino acids. Trimming removed 8 bases at V and 4 bases at J, with 17 bases between. The V gene's germline CDR1 is MGHDK and CDR2 SYGVNS.

V and J are TRBV6-7 and TRBJ2-7; tentatively, D is TRBD1 or TRBD2 (5 bases each). TRBV6-7 is treated as an ORF (open reading frame) with a function not yet certain. CDR3 length: 14 amino acids. The ends were cut back, 5 bases at V and 6 bases at J, with 17 bases in the middle. Written as DNA, the CDR3 is TGTGCCAGCAGTGTCCCCGGGGCCCCCTGCGAGCAGTACTTC. Protein: CASSVPGAPCEQYF.

The chain links TRBV6-1 to TRBJ2-3; 10 bases match TRBD2. V dropped 5 bases and J dropped 6; count of bases not matched to a gene: 8. Germline lookup yields CDR1 MNHNS and CDR2 SASEGT. CDR3 length: 15 residues. This chain's CDR3 is CASSLAGAAGDTQYF. The CDR3 bases are TGTGCCAGCAGTCTAGCGGGGGCCGCGGGGGATACGCAGTATTTT.

The chain carries TRBV6-5 and TRBJ2-3, with 9 bases lining up with TRBD2. The trim removed 0 bases at V and 2 bases at J, leaving 3 bases unmatched. Germline V gene lookup returns CDR1 MNHEY and CDR2 SVGAGI. This CDR3 contains 16 residues. CDR3 DNA: TGTGCCAGCAGTTACTCAAGCGGGGGGATCACAGATACGCAGTATTTT. Protein product: CASSYSSGGITDTQYF.

This clone was recorded once. This chain links TRBV7-9 with TRBJ2-3, with TRBD1 identical over 7 bases. The CDR3 contains 14 residues. Germline V CDR1 and CDR2: SEHNR, FQNEAQ (reference sequence). V lost 1 base and J lost 5; bases outside the gene matches: 3. CDR3 sequence reads: CASSLGQGEDTQYF. CDR3 DNA: TGTGCCAGCAGCTTAGGACAGGGTGAAGATACGCAGTATTTT.

The V gene is TRBV29-1, the J gene TRBJ2-3; no clear D gene. The CDR3 spans 13 residues. With 3 bases removed from V and 1 base from J, the gap between germline ends came to 8 bases. Looked up from germline, CDR1 is SQVTM and CDR2 is ANQGSEA. CDR3 in DNA: TGCAGCGTTGATGAAGAGGGCACAGATACGCAGTATTTT. Its translation is CSVDEEGTDTQYF.

This rearrangement joins TRBV6-1 to TRBJ2-7; 8 nucleotides align to TRBD2. This CDR3 has 16 residues. CDR1 is MNHNS, CDR2 SASEGT, per germline. Losses at the gene ends were 4 bases for V and 0 bases for J; bases not matched to a gene: 8. The CDR3 region has the DNA TGTGCCAGCAGTGCGATTTCGGGGGGGGGCTCCTACGAGCAGTACTTC. Translation: CASSAISGGGSYEQYF.

J is TRBJ2-7 and V is TRBV10-2, with 8 bases aligning to TRBD1. From germline, CDR1 is WSHSY and CDR2 SAAADI. V gave up 9 bases and J gave up 3 bases; unmatched junction bases: 7. This CDR3 comprises 13 residues. The CDR3 protein is CASTQGANYEQYF. Here the CDR3 DNA reads TGCGCCAGTACCCAGGGGGCGAACTACGAGCAGTACTTC.

The rearrangement uses TRBV27 and TRBJ2-3, with D hard to call. This CDR3 comprises 15 residues. Germline V gene sequence: CDR1 MNHEY, CDR2 SMNVEV (reference sequence). V was trimmed by 2 bases and J by 1 base, leaving 10 bases between them. The CDR3 loop is CASSLVHGGTDTQYF. The CDR3 coding sequence is TGTGCCAGCAGTTTAGTCCATGGAGGCACAGATACGCAGTATTTT.

The chain's CDR3 is CASSWKSGTRNDEQYF. As DNA, the CDR3 is TGCGCCAGCAGCTGGAAATCCGGGACTAGAAATGACGAGCAGTACTTC. This rearrangement joins TRBV5-1 to TRBJ2-7; 8 bases line up with TRBD2. CDR3 size: 16 residues. Trimming removed 3 bases from V and 5 bases from J; junction bases left unmatched: 13. Germline V gene lookup returns CDR1 SGHRS and CDR2 YFSETQ.

This clone was detected once. V is TRBV29-1 and J is TRBJ2-7; D possibly corresponds to TRBD1 (5 bases). Germline values: CDR1 SQVTM, CDR2 ANQGSEA. This CDR3 spans 11 amino acids. The ends were cut back, 3 bases at V and 6 bases at J, with 9 bases in the middle. CDR3 in amino acids: CSVDWGSEQYF. The CDR3 nucleotides are TGCAGCGTTGATTGGGGCTCCGAGCAGTACTTC.

The chain combines TRBV6-6 with TRBJ2-5, with 7 bases matching TRBD2. There are 13 residues in the CDR3. CDR1 is MNHNY, CDR2 SVGAGI, per germline (reference sequence). The ends lost 0 bases at V and 10 bases at J; junction bases unmatched: 5. CDR3 in amino acids: CASSYSGGEDQYF. The CDR3 nucleotides are TGTGCCAGCAGTTACTCGGGGGGGGAGGACCAGTACTTC.

V is TRBV6-6 and J is TRBJ1-5, with D maybe TRBD1 (6 bases). Between the trimmed V and J ends, which lost 2 bases and 8 bases, there was a span of 10 bases. This CDR3 has 13 residues. The germline V gene encodes CDR1 MNHNY and CDR2 SVGAGI (reference sequence). The CDR3 loop reads CASSYGGLEPQHF. CDR3 bases: TGTGCCAGCAGTTACGGGGGGCTGGAGCCCCAGCATTTT.

A note on this clone: The same CDR3 also results from other DNA sequences found in this sample. The chain has TRBV28 and TRBJ2-7, with D tentatively TRBD1 (6 bases). The length of the CDR3 is 13 residues. CDR1 is MDHEN and CDR2 is SYDVKM in the germline V gene. Trimming left V 3 bases short and J 6 bases short, with 12 bases between. The CDR3, as DNA: TGTGCCAGCAGTTTGGGTCAGGGGTTCGAGCAGTACTTC. This gives the protein CASSLGQGFEQYF.

In regard to this clone: The same CDR3 is also encoded by other DNA sequences in this sample. The genes are TRBV27 and TRBJ2-7; 9 bases align to TRBD1. Germline values: CDR1 MNHEY, CDR2 SMNVEV (reference sequence). The V gene end was trimmed by 6 bases and the J gene end by 4 bases; junction bases not matched to a gene: 4. The CDR3 contains 13 residues. The CDR3 sequence is CASSSGTGYEQYF. CDR3 nucleotides: TGTGCCAGCAGCAGCGGGACAGGGTACGAGCAGTACTTC.